The present TCR beta chain was sequenced within a study of regulatory T cells in long-lasting Graves disease. About the research overall: Persistence in Graves' disease denoted antithyroid drug use beyond 5 years alongside positive TSH receptor antibodies.

Investigators prepared the TCR beta libraries by applying iRepertoire HTBI primers and Arm-PCR of CDR3 regions. TCRdb recomputed calls from the multiplex PCR reads with MiXCR, one row per CDR3 protein. The data hold approximately 360,000 distinct CDR3 sequences, with roughly 20% observed a single time. V was trimmed by 4 bases and J by 2 bases, leaving 9 bases between them. Germline-derived CDR1 and CDR2 are MNHEY and SVGEGT. The CDR3 has 13 amino acids. This clonotype was counted many times. Its antigen is as yet unknown. Time point described: persistent/refractory GD, antithyroid drugs over 5 years with positive TRAb. Preparation of the TCR library used RNA extracted from PBMCs. Study conclusions and caveats: Persistent disease preferred TRBV28, TRBJ1-2 and TRBJ2-5.

The chain employs TRBV6-2 or TRBV6-3 and TRBJ2-7; D not resolved. The source of this sequence is a woman between 35 and 50 years old with Graves disease. The sequencing here drew on peripheral blood mononuclear cells (PBMCs), taken when the disease was refractory, from a patient treated with antithyroid drugs. Here the CDR3 reads CASSFGEPYEQYF. The CDR3 region has the DNA TGTGCCAGCAGTTTTGGGGAACCCTACGAGCAGTACTTC.